The 11 T cell receptor beta chains given below trace back to one sample, sequenced in a study of blood T cell dynamics during melanoma immunotherapy. Noted time point: pre-treatment baseline. The protocol was immunoSEQ multiplex PCR, while the TCRdb copy is restricted to in-frame clones and leaves out a portion. The sample includes about 13,000 clones, approximately 89% seen only once; the top ten take around 3.1%. The source was blood, collected from a patient treated with checkpoint blockade. Source of these receptors: a human donor with melanoma.

The chain links TRBV29-1 to TRBJ1-2; 9 nucleotides match TRBD1. CDR1 SQVTM and CDR2 ANQGSEA come from the germline V gene. V trimming: 1 base; J trimming: 2 bases; junction bases outside the gene matches: 8. This CDR3 spans 16 amino acids. CDR3 sequence: CSVEGADRGKNYGYTF. CDR3 coding DNA: TGCAGCGTTGAAGGAGCTGACAGGGGGAAGAACTATGGCTACACCTTC. Full variable domain (missing parts from reference TRBV29-1 and TRBJ1-2): SAVISQKPSRDICQRGTSLTIQCQVDSQVTMMFWYRQQPGQSLTLIATANQGSEATYESGFVIDKFPISRPNLTFSTLTVSNMSPEDSSIYLCSVEGADRGKNYGYTFGSGTRLTVV.

This chain links TRBV29-1 with TRBJ2-1, with a possible D match to TRBD2 (6 bases). Between the trimmed V and J ends, which lost 7 bases and 4 bases, there was a span of 17 bases. The CDR3 runs 14 residues. Germline V lookup: CDR1 SQVTM, CDR2 ANQGSEA. CDR3 nucleotides: TGCAGCGCCCACCTGGGACTGGAGTACAATGAGCAGTTCTTC. It codes for CSAHLGLEYNEQFF.

The sample holds one count of this clone. CDR3 sequence (DNA): TGTGCCAGCAGCGTCAACCTGAACACTGAAGCTTTCTTT. This translates into CASSVNLNTEAFF. The chain couples TRBV9 to TRBJ1-1; D gene ambiguous. The CDR3 loop spans 13 amino acids. Germline V gives CDR1 SGDLS, CDR2 YYNGEE. V lost 2 bases and J 0 bases, leaving 5 bases between the germline ends.

This chain uses TRBV7-9 with TRBJ2-7; possibly TRBD1 for D (5 bases). Trimming took 5 bases from V and 7 from J, leaving 18 bases between them. This CDR3 has 14 residues. Germline V lookup: CDR1 SEHNR, CDR2 FQNEAQ (reference sequence). In DNA form, the CDR3 reads TGTGCCAGCAGCCTGACCCAGGGTATGGGGGAGCAGTACTTC. Protein: CASSLTQGMGEQYF.

This rearrangement joins TRBV28 to TRBJ1-5, with a weak D call TRBD1 (5 bases). Germline V gene lookup returns CDR1 MDHEN and CDR2 SYDVKM. V shed 5 bases and J shed 5 bases, with 16 bases lying between them. This CDR3 has 15 residues. CDR3 sequence reads: CASSTLGGEDQPQHF. CDR3 nucleotides: TGTGCCAGCAGTACCCTGGGGGGGGAAGATCAGCCCCAGCATTTT.

The chain couples TRBV7-9 to TRBJ2-2; D is ambiguous. Between the trimmed V and J ends, which lost 11 bases and 0 bases, there was a span of 13 bases. CDR1 and CDR2 (germline): SEHNR, FQNEAQ (reference sequence). This CDR3 is 14 amino acids long. CDR3 sequence reads: CALAAWANTGELFF. The CDR3 region has the DNA TGTGCCCTGGCAGCCTGGGCGAACACCGGGGAGCTGTTTTTT.

This clone was seen a handful of times. This chain joins TRBV6-1 and TRBJ2-7; TRBD1 might be the D (5 bases). The CDR3 runs to 16 residues. Germline V lookup: CDR1 MNHNS, CDR2 SASEGT. Trimming stripped 4 bases from V and 2 bases from J, with 18 bases between. This CDR3 reads CASSALDSRLAYEQYF. DNA of the CDR3: TGTGCCAGCAGTGCCCTCGACAGTCGGCTAGCCTACGAGCAGTACTTC.

CDR3 nucleotide sequence: TGTGCCAGCATCCCAGGACATACCATGAACACTGAAGCTTTCTTT. It is translated as CASIPGHTMNTEAFF. This chain uses TRBV9 with TRBJ1-1; D is possibly TRBD1 (5 bases). Germline V CDR1 and CDR2: SGDLS, YYNGEE. V was shortened by 6 bases and J by 0 bases, with 15 bases between the two germline ends. The CDR3 is made up of 15 amino acids.

The genes are TRBV6-6 and TRBJ2-2; TRBD2 is a possible D gene (6 bases). Germline V gene data show CDR1 as MNHNY and CDR2 as SVGAGI (reference sequence). The CDR3 sequence is 15 residues long. V was trimmed by 6 bases and J by 1 base, leaving 12 bases between them. This chain's CDR3 is CASRKTRENTGELFF. DNA of the CDR3: TGTGCCAGCAGGAAGACTAGGGAGAACACCGGGGAGCTGTTTTTT.

The rearrangement uses TRBV9 and TRBJ1-1, with TRBD1 matching over 10 bases. V shed 3 bases, J shed 3 bases, and the junction held 8 bases outside the gene matches. The CDR3 loop spans 16 amino acids. Germline CDR1 reads SGDLS; CDR2 reads YYNGEE. The CDR3 loop reads CASSAGDRGRDTEAFF. The CDR3 nucleotides are TGTGCCAGCAGCGCCGGAGACAGGGGGCGGGACACTGAAGCTTTCTTT.

CDR3 nucleotide sequence: TGTGCCAGCAGTCCAGGAGGGGCTAGTGAAAAACTGTTTTTT. Translation gives CASSPGGASEKLFF. J is TRBJ1-4 and V is TRBV6-5; D possibly corresponds to TRBD1 (5 bases). The CDR3 totals 14 residues. With 5 bases removed from V and 7 bases from J, the gap between germline ends came to 14 bases. CDR1 and CDR2 (germline): MNHEY, SVGAGI.